This paragraph reports one TCR beta chain. This sample is drawn from a study of blood T cell repertoires in COVID-19. Overall study context: In each case, the material was cDNA or gDNA derived from T cells, B-cell-depleted T cells, or PBMCs.

V was clipped by 2 bases and J by 2 bases, with 9 bases between them. The CDR3 sequence is 13 residues long. The V gene's germline CDR1 is GTSNPN and CDR2 SVGIG (reference sequence). In the study's own analysis: Estimation of nucleated cell counts relied on the amplification of reference gene primers. Here immunoSEQ multiplex PCR was the method, and the copy in TCRdb shows in-frame clones only, minus some. That table furnishes V, J and clone size, whereas the DNA furnished D and trimming. Of about 68,000 clones in the sample, over 75% were seen once. This rearrangement joins TRBV30 to TRBJ2-5; D remains ambiguous. The origin of this receptor is a man between 35 and 55 years old with COVID-19, enrolled during active disease. The sample taken for sequencing was peripheral blood. CDR3 nucleotide sequence: TGTGCCTGGAGTAGGTGGAGACAAGAGACCCAGTACTTC. Its protein product is CAWSRWRQETQYF.